This T cell receptor (beta chain) emerged from a study of control samples from healthy donors and cancer patients. Data came from immunoSEQ multiplex PCR; TCRdb stores just in-frame clones and leaves some out. The top ten clones hold 13% to 15% of a sample with roughly 100,000 clones, around 88% of them seen once. V gave up 2 bases and J gave up 4 bases, with 17 bases separating them. Germline CDR1 is SEHNR and CDR2 is FQNEAQ (reference sequence). The CDR3 has 16 amino acids. The rearrangement uses TRBV7-9 and TRBJ1-2; possibly TRBD1 for D (5 bases). This TCR derives from a man aged 30 to 39 in good health. Material: blood. CDR3 residues: CASSLSAGPLSYGYTF. The CDR3 DNA is TGTGCCAGCAGCTTATCTGCAGGGCCTCTGAGCTATGGCTACACCTTC.